Detailed here is one TCR beta chain. Antigen unknown. J lost 2 bases, V lost 7 bases, and 5 bases had no gene match. Germline V lookup: CDR1 MDHEN, CDR2 SYDVKM. This CDR3 contains 14 residues. These data originate in a study of cytomegalovirus exposure and HLA in healthy donors. As for the study in general: Inside one of the first data releases sat around 77 million unique TCRs taken from HLA-typed donors.

Primers for the PCR totalled 60 Vbeta and 13 Jbeta. Produced via immunoSEQ multiplex PCR; TCRdb's table is partial and in-frame only. The sample records some 100,000 clones, around 83% being singletons. Study findings and constraints: Being productive about 87% or about 30% of the time was typical of most TCR beta V segments in an earlier analysis. Under in vitro conditions, a few CMV-associated chains were confirmed as specific for CMV antigens. From TCR beta sequences, most subjects' HLA-A and HLA-B alleles were reportedly predicted accurately.

The chain carries TRBV28 and TRBJ2-7; 10 bases match TRBD1. Input material: PBMCs. The receptor was isolated from a woman between 18 and 29 years old in good health and CMV-seronegative. The CDR3 sequence is CASTPTGGPYEQYF. Written as DNA, the CDR3 is TGTGCCAGCACCCCGACAGGGGGCCCCTACGAGCAGTACTTC.